These 9 T cell receptor beta chains came from one sample sequenced in a study of T-cell reconstitution after alpha-beta-depleted transplantation in children. This sample's TCRbeta library carried unique molecular identifier barcodes. TCRdb re-called the PCR reads with MiXCR, one entry per CDR3 protein. The sample contains 490,000 or so distinct CDR3 sequences, around an eighth of which appear only once. This specimen was PBMCs from the stem cell graft donor, taken from the stem cell graft. These receptor sequences come from a human donor who donated a stem cell graft to a child with combined immunodeficiency.

This clonotype has more than one count but fewer than ten. The chain is built from TRBV29-1 and TRBJ1-2; D is unresolved. Trimming took off 4 bases at V and 5 bases at J, with 11 bases between the two ends. Germline values: CDR1 SQVTM, CDR2 ANQGSEA. The CDR3 sequence is 12 residues long. The CDR3 DNA sequence: TGCAGCGTTGCGACCCCCGGGTATGGCTACACCTTC. Residues: CSVATPGYGYTF.

This rearrangement joins TRBV11-3 to TRBJ2-2; D is undetermined. Trimming shortened V by 4 bases and J by 6 bases, and 6 bases separated the two germline ends. There are 12 residues in the CDR3. Germline V gives CDR1 SGHNT, CDR2 YENEEA. The CDR3 loop reads CASSSEAGELFF. In DNA form, the CDR3 reads TGTGCCAGCAGCTCCGAAGCCGGGGAGCTGTTTTTT.

This clonotype came up a few times. The rearrangement joins TRBV5-1 to TRBJ2-5; 10 bases align to TRBD2. V dropped 2 bases and J dropped 4; count of bases not matched to a gene: 8. CDR3 length equals 16 residues. CDR1 and CDR2 from the germline V gene are SGHRS and YFSETQ. DNA for the CDR3: TGCGCCAGCAGCTTTCCCAGCGGGGGGGTCGGAGAGACCCAGTACTTC. As protein: CASSFPSGGVGETQYF.

This clonotype was seen many times. The chain joins TRBV12-3 or TRBV12-4 to TRBJ2-7; D is uncertain. This CDR3 has 12 residues. V gave up 6 bases and J gave up 7 bases, with 13 bases separating them. CDR3 amino acids: CASSLTPREQYF. In nucleotides, the CDR3 is TGTGCCAGCAGCCTAACCCCTCGTGAGCAGTACTTC.

This clonotype was picked up many times. The chain employs TRBV12-3 or TRBV12-4 and TRBJ2-2, with D possibly being TRBD2 (5 bases). This CDR3 contains 13 residues. The ends were cut back, 8 bases at V and 5 bases at J, with 12 bases in the middle. CDR3 in amino acids: CASRPPGTGELFF. CDR3 DNA sequence: TGTGCCAGCCGACCCCCGGGAACCGGGGAGCTGTTTTTT.

This clonotype was counted between two and nine times. The CDR3 DNA reads as TGTGCCAGCAGTTATTCGCCCCCGGGGACCCAGTACTTC. Amino acids: CASSYSPPGTQYF. The chain joins TRBV6-2 or TRBV6-3 to TRBJ2-5; no definite D call. Trimming took off 3 bases at V and 7 bases at J, with 12 bases between the two ends. Looked up from germline, CDR1 is MNHEY and CDR2 is SVGEGT. This CDR3 is built from 13 residues.

This clonotype was detected many times. The chain combines TRBV6-2 or TRBV6-3 with TRBJ2-7; D might be TRBD2 (5 bases). The CDR3 is made up of 14 amino acids. The V end lost 0 bases, the J end lost 3 bases, and 9 bases lay between the germline ends. CDR1 and CDR2 from the germline V gene are MNHEY and SVGEGT. The CDR3 region is CASSYSFGDYEQYF. Written as DNA, the CDR3 is TGTGCCAGCAGTTACTCTTTCGGGGACTACGAGCAGTACTTC.

This clonotype has a handful of counts. The chain recombines TRBV7-6 with TRBJ2-2; TRBD1 is a possible D gene (5 bases). Germline-derived CDR1 and CDR2 are SGHVS and FNYEAQ. Trimming took off 4 bases at V and 7 bases at J, with 16 bases between the two ends. This CDR3 has 15 residues. The CDR3 region has the DNA TGTGCCAGCAGCTCAAGAGGATCAGGGTTCGGGGAGCTGTTTTTT. Its translation: CASSSRGSGFGELFF.

The chain combines TRBV3-1 with TRBJ2-4, with D perhaps matching TRBD1 or TRBD2 (5 bases each). The CDR3 has 16 amino acids. CDR1 and CDR2 from the germline V gene are LGHDT and YNNKEL (reference sequence). With 2 bases removed from V and 4 bases from J, the gap between germline ends came to 15 bases. CDR3 DNA: TGTGCCAGCAGCCAAAAGGGACCTAAAGCGAAAAACATTCAGTACTTC. It specifies CASSQKGPKAKNIQYF.